This TCR beta chain is drawn from a study of T cell responses to AZD1222 COVID-19 vaccine. Using immunoSEQ multiplex PCR, the repertoire was profiled, and TCRdb retains in-frame clones only, with some absent. The table has over 150,000 clones, 87% seen once. The V gene end was trimmed by 1 base and the J gene end by 2 bases; junction bases not matched to a gene: 5. The CDR3 length is 16 residues. Germline V gene sequence: CDR1 KGHSH, CDR2 LQKENI. The material was peripheral blood, obtained 28 days after the second AZD1222 dose. The receptor's source is an adult who received the AZD1222 COVID-19 vaccine. The gene calls are TRBV18 and TRBJ1-1, with TRBD1 matching 9 bases. Here the CDR3 reads CASSPLLTGGNTEAFF. CDR3 sequence (DNA): TGTGCCAGCTCACCACTTTTAACAGGGGGCAACACTGAAGCTTTCTTT.